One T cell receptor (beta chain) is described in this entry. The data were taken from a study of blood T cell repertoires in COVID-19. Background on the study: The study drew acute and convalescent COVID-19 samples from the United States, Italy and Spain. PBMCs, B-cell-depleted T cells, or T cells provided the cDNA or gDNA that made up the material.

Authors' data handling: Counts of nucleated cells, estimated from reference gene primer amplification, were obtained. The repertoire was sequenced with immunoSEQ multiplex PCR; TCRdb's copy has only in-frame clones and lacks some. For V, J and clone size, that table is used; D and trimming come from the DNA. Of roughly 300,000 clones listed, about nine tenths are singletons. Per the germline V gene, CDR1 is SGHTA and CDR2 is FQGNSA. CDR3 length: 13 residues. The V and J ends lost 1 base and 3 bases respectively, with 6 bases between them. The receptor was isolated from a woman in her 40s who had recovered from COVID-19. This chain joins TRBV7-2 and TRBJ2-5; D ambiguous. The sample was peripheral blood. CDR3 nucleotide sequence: TGTGCCAGCAGCTTAGGCCAGGAAGAGACCCAGTACTTC. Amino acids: CASSLGQEETQYF.